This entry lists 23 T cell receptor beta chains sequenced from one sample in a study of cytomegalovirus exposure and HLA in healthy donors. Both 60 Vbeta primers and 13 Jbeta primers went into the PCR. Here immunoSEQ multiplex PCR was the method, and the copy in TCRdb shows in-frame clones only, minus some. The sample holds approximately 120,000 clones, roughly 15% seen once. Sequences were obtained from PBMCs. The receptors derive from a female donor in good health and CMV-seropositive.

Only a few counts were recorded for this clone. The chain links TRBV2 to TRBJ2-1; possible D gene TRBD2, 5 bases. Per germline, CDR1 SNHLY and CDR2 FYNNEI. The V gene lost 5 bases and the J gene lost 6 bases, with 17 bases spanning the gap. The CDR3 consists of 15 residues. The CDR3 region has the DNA TGTGCCAGCAGTTCGAACTCCGGGAACCCCAATGAGCAGTTCTTC. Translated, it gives CASSSNSGNPNEQFF. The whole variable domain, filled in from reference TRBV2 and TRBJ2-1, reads EPEVTQTPSHQVTQMGQEVILRCVPISNHLYFYWYRQILGQKVEFLVSFYNNEISEKSEIFDDQFSVERPDGSNFTLKIRSTKLEDSAMYFCASSSNSGNPNEQFFGPGTRLTVL.

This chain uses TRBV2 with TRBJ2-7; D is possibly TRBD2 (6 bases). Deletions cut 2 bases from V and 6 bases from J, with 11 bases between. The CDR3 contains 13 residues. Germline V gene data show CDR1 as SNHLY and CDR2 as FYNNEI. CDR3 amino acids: CASSESPGVEQYF. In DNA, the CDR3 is TGTGCCAGCAGTGAATCGCCGGGGGTCGAGCAGTACTTC.

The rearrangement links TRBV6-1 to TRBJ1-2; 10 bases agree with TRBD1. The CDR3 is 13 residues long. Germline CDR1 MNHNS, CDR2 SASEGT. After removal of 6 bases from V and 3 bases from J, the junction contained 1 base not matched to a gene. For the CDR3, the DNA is TGTGCCAGCAGGACAGGGGGCGACTATGGCTACACCTTC. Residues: CASRTGGDYGYTF.

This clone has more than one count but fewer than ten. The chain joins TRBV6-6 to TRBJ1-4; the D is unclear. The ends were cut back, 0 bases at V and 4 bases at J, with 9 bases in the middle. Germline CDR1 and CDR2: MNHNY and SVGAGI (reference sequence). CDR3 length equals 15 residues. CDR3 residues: CASSYSVAFNEKLFF. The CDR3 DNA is TGTGCCAGCAGTTACTCCGTGGCCTTTAATGAAAAACTGTTTTTT.

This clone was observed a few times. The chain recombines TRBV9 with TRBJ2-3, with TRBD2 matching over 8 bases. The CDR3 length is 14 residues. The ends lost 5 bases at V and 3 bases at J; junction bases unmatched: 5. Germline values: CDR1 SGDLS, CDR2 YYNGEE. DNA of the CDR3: TGTGCCAGCAGACCAGCGGGGGCAACAGATACGCAGTATTTT. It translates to CASRPAGATDTQYF.

The CDR3 sequence is CASSQAVGANTEAFF. The CDR3 DNA follows: TGCGCCAGCAGCCAGGCGGTGGGGGCGAACACTGAAGCTTTCTTT. The chain links TRBV5-1 to TRBJ1-1, with a tentative D call TRBD1 (6 bases). The CDR3 covers 15 residues. Germline assignment: CDR1 SGHRS and CDR2 YFSETQ. Trimming took off 4 bases at V and 1 base at J, with 14 bases between the two ends.

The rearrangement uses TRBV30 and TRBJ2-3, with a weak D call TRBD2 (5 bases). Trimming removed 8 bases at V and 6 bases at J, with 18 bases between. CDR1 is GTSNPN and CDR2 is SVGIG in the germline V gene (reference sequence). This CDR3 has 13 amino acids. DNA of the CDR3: TGTGCCCAATACGGGGTCGTCGGGGATACGCAGTATTTT. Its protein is CAQYGVVGDTQYF.

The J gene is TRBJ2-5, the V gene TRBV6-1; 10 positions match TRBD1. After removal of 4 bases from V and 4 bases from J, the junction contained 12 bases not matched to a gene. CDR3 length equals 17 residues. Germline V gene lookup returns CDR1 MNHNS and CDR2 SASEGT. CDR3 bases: TGTGCCAGCAGTGTGTTCAGGGACAGGGGCTTAGGAGAGACCCAGTACTTC. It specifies CASSVFRDRGLGETQYF.

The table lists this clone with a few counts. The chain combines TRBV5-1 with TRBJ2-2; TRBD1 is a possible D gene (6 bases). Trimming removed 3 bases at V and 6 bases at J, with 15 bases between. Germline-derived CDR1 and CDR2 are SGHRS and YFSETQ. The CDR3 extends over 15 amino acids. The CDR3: CASSSMSGVPGELFF. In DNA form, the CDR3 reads TGCGCCAGCAGCTCAATGTCAGGGGTACCCGGGGAGCTGTTTTTT.

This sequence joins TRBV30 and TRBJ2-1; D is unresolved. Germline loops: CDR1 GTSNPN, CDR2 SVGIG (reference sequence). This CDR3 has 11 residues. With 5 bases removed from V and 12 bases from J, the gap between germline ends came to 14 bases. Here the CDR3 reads CAWRPLDRQFF. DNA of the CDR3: TGTGCCTGGCGGCCCCTAGATCGGCAGTTCTTC. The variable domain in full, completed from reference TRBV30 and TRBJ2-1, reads SQTIHQWPATLVQPVGSPLSLECTVEGTSNPNLYWYRQAAGRGLQLLFYSVGIGQISSEVPQNLSASRPQDRQFILSSKKLLLSDSGFYLCAWRPLDRQFFGPGTRLTVL.

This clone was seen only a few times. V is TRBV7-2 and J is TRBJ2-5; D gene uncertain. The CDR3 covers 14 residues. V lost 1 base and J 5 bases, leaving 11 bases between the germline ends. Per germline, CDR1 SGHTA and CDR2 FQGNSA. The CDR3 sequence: CASSLVTRRETQYF. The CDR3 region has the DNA TGTGCCAGCAGCTTAGTTACACGGCGGGAGACCCAGTACTTC.

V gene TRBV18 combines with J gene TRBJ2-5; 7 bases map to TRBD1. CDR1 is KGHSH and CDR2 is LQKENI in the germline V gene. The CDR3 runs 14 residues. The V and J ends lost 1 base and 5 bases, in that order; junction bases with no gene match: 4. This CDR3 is CASSPRQGEETQYF. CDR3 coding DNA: TGTGCCAGCTCACCACGACAGGGTGAGGAGACCCAGTACTTC. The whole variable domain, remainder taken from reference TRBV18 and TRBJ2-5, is NAGVMQNPRHLVRRRGQEARLRCSPMKGHSHVYWYRQLPEEGLKFMVYLQKENIIDESGMPKERFSAEFPKEGPSILRIQQVVRGDSAAYFCASSPRQGEETQYFGPGTRLLVL.

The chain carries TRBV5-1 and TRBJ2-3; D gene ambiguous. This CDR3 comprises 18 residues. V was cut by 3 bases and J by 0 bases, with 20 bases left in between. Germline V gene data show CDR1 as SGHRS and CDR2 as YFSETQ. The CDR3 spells CASSSLGFMIDSTDTQYF. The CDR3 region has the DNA TGCGCCAGCAGCTCCCTAGGATTTATGATTGATAGCACAGATACGCAGTATTTT.

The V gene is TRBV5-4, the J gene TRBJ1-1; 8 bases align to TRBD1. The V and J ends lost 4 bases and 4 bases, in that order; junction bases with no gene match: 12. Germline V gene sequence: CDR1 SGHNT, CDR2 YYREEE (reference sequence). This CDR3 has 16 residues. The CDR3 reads CASSPGTGGWGTEAFF. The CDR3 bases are TGTGCCAGCAGCCCGGGGACAGGCGGGTGGGGCACTGAAGCTTTCTTT.

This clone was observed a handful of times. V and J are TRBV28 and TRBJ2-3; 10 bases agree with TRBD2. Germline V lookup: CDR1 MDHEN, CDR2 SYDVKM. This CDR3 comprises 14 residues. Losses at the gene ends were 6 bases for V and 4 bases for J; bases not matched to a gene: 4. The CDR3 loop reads CASSLAGDSDTQYF. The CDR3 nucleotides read TGTGCCAGCAGCCTAGCGGGAGATTCAGATACGCAGTATTTT.

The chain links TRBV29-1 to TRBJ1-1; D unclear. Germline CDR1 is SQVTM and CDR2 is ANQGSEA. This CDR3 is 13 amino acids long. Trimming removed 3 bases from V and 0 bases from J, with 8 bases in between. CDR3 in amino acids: CSVEEGMNTEAFF. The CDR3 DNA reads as TGCAGCGTTGAGGAGGGAATGAACACTGAAGCTTTCTTT.

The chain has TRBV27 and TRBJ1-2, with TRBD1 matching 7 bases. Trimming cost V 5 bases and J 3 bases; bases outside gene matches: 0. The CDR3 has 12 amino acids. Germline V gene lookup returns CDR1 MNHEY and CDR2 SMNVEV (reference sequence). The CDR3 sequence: CASSTGDYGYTF. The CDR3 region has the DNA TGTGCCAGCAGTACAGGGGACTATGGCTACACCTTC.

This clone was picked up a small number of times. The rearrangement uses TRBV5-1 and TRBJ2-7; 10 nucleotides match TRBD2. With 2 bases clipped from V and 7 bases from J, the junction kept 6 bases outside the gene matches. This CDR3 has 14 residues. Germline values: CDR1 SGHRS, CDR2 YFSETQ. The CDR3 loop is CASSLSGGAREQYF. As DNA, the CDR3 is TGCGCCAGCAGCTTAAGCGGGGGGGCTCGGGAGCAGTACTTC.

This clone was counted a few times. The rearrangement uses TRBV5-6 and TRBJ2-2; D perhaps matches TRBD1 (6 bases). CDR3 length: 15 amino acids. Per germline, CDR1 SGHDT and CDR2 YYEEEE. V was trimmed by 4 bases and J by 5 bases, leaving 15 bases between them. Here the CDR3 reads CASSPQQGRTGELFF. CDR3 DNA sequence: TGTGCCAGCAGCCCTCAACAGGGTAGGACCGGGGAGCTGTTTTTT.

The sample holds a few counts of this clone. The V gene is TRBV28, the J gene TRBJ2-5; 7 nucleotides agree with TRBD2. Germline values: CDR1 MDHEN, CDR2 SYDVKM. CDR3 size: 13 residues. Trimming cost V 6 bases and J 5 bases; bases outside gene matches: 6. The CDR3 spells CASRATSEETQYF. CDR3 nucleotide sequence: TGTGCCAGCAGGGCCACTAGCGAGGAGACCCAGTACTTC.

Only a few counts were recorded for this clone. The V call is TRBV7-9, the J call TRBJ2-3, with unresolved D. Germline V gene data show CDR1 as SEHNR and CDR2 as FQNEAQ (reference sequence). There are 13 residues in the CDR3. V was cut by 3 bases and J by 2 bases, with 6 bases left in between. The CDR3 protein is CASSFSPTDTQYF. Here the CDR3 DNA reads TGTGCCAGCAGCTTTAGCCCCACAGATACGCAGTATTTT.

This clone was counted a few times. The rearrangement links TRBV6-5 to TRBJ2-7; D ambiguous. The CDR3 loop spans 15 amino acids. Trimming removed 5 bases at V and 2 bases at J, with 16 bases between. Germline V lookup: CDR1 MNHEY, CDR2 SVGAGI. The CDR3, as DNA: TGTGCCAGCAGTCAGACATCCTATCCGGCCTACGAGCAGTACTTC. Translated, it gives CASSQTSYPAYEQYF.

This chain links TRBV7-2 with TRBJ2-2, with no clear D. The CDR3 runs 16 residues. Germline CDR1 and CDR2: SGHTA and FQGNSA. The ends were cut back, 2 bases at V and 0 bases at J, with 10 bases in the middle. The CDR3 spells CASSLSHPANTGELFF. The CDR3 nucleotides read TGTGCCAGCAGCTTAAGCCATCCCGCGAACACCGGGGAGCTGTTTTTT.